The 6 T cell receptor beta chains presented below share a single source sample, sequenced in a study of cytomegalovirus exposure and HLA in healthy donors. The data were produced by immunoSEQ multiplex PCR, yet TCRdb's version contains in-frame clones alone and is incomplete. The sample lists fewer than 120,000 clones; more than 70% were seen once. The sample taken for sequencing was PBMCs. The receptor source for this set is a woman aged 18-35 years in good health and CMV-seronegative.

This sequence joins TRBV28 and TRBJ2-3, with 12 bases aligning to TRBD2. Germline values: CDR1 MDHEN, CDR2 SYDVKM. This CDR3 spans 19 amino acids. Trimming removed 3 bases from V and 2 bases from J; junction bases left unmatched: 12. The chain's CDR3 is CASSLLAGGPQGHTDTQYF. For the CDR3, the DNA is TGTGCCAGCAGTTTGCTAGCGGGGGGGCCCCAGGGCCACACAGATACGCAGTATTTT.

The rearrangement links TRBV9 to TRBJ1-2; the D is unclear. CDR3 length: 13 residues. CDR1 is SGDLS and CDR2 is YYNGEE in the germline V gene. The V end was cut by 4 bases, the J end by 3 bases, with 10 bases between. The CDR3 spells CASSPTDYYGYTF. The CDR3 region has the DNA TGTGCCAGCAGCCCGACGGACTACTATGGCTACACCTTC. Full variable domain (rest looked up from reference TRBV9 and TRBJ1-2): DSGVTQTPKHLITATGQRVTLRCSPRSGDLSVYWYQQSLDQGLQFLIQYYNGEERAKGNILERFSAQQFPDLHSELNLSSLELGDSALYFCASSPTDYYGYTFGSGTRLTVV.

The rearrangement links TRBV7-2 to TRBJ2-7; D may be TRBD1 (5 bases). Trimming cost V 2 bases and J 6 bases, with 11 bases left between them. Per germline, CDR1 SGHTA and CDR2 FQGNSA. This CDR3 has 13 amino acids. The CDR3: CASSLKGIGEQYF. The CDR3, as DNA: TGTGCCAGCAGCTTAAAGGGGATCGGCGAGCAGTACTTC.

This clone was counted a few times. The chain employs TRBV6-6 and TRBJ2-5, with TRBD2 matching over 12 bases. This CDR3 has 15 residues. Germline CDR1 MNHNY, CDR2 SVGAGI (reference sequence). Trimming at V came to 0 bases and at J to 5 bases, leaving 1 base not matched to a gene. The CDR3 nucleotides read TGTGCCAGCAGTTACTCGACTAGCGGGGGTGAGACCCAGTACTTC. Translating gives CASSYSTSGGETQYF.

V usage is TRBV28 and J usage is TRBJ1-1, with D possibly matching TRBD1 (5 bases). V dropped 6 bases and J dropped 4 bases, with 21 bases sitting between them. There are 16 residues in the CDR3. Germline loops: CDR1 MDHEN, CDR2 SYDVKM. The CDR3 protein is CASSLGGWGGTTEAFF. The CDR3 DNA is TGTGCCAGCAGCTTGGGGGGATGGGGAGGTACCACTGAAGCTTTCTTT. Variable domain in full (rest from reference TRBV28 and TRBJ1-1): DVKVTQSSRYLVKRTGEKVFLECVQDMDHENMFWYRQDPGLGLRLIYFSYDVKMKEKGDIPEGYSVSREKKERFSLILESASTNQTSMYLCASSLGGWGGTTEAFFGQGTRLTVV.

In nucleotides, the CDR3 is TGTGCCAGCAGTCGGGACAGTCTAGCCTACGAGCAGTACTTC. Translated, it gives CASSRDSLAYEQYF. The chain is built from TRBV28 and TRBJ2-7, with TRBD1 identical over 7 bases. CDR1 MDHEN and CDR2 SYDVKM come from the germline V gene. The CDR3 loop spans 14 amino acids. V shed 5 bases and J 2 bases; nucleotides not matched to a gene: 6. Based on the CDR3 plus reference TRBV28 and TRBJ2-7, the full variable domain is DVKVTQSSRYLVKRTGEKVFLECVQDMDHENMFWYRQDPGLGLRLIYFSYDVKMKEKGDIPEGYSVSREKKERFSLILESASTNQTSMYLCASSRDSLAYEQYFGPGTRLTVT.